A selection of T cell receptor beta chains follows, all from one sample in a study of cytomegalovirus exposure and HLA in healthy donors. This table comes from immunoSEQ multiplex PCR, and its TCRdb copy is limited to in-frame clones, with some not included. The data contain around 200,000 clones, about 59% of them singletons. The specimen sequenced was PBMCs. These receptors all come from a man aged 40-49 years in good health and CMV-seronegative. Each CDR3 is given with its conserved first and last residue. The D gene is left open where the match is weak. Clone size appears in some rows only: once, few, many, or a class for an expanded clone.

TRBV7-2	-	15	TRBD2	TRBJ2-5	TGTGCCAGCAGCTTAGGGGGAGGGAGGGGAGAGACCCAGTACTTC	CASSLGGGRGETQYF
TRBV5-4	-	15	-	TRBJ2-5	TGTGCCAGCAGCTTCGACAGGGGACTAACAGAGACCCAGTACTTC	CASSFDRGLTETQYF
TRBV5-6	once	16	-	TRBJ1-3	TGTGCCAGCACTCGGGATGGCGGGATCTCTGGAAACACCATATATTTT	CASTRDGGISGNTIYF
TRBV18	-	15	TRBD1	TRBJ1-1	TGTGCCAGCTCACCGGGGGGACAGGGGGCGGCTGAAGCTTTCTTT	CASSPGGQGAAEAFF
TRBV11-2	-	14	TRBD2	TRBJ2-1	TGTGCCAGCAGCCAACTAGCGGGGGTCAATGAGCAGTTCTTC	CASSQLAGVNEQFF
TRBV7-2	-	16	-	TRBJ2-2	TGTGCCAGCAGCGCTCTCGGACAAGGGAACACCGGGGAGCTGTTTTTT	CASSALGQGNTGELFF
TRBV6-5	-	14	-	TRBJ2-7	TGTGCCAGCACCGCGACAGGGACTTCCTACGAGCAGTACTTC	CASTATGTSYEQYF
TRBV5-1	few	16	-	TRBJ2-5	TGCGCCAGCAGCTTGGAGGGTCGGGGGGCTCTGGAGACCCAGTACTTC	CASSLEGRGALETQYF
TRBV7-2	-	13	-	TRBJ2-2	TGTGCCAGCAGCCAGGGAACCCAGGGGGAGCTGTTTTTT	CASSQGTQGELFF
TRBV6-6	-	14	TRBD2	TRBJ2-3	TGTGCCAGCAGTTACGATGGCGGGGGAGATACGCAGTATTTT	CASSYDGGGDTQYF
TRBV7-9	-	17	-	TRBJ2-2	TGTGCCAGCAGCTTAGCGCTTGCGGGATCGAACACCGGGGAGCTGTTTTTT	CASSLALAGSNTGELFF
TRBV19	few	16	-	TRBJ2-3	TGTGCCAGTAGTATTGCACGGGGTAGGGGGACAGATACGCAGTATTTT	CASSIARGRGTDTQYF
TRBV4-2	-	16	TRBD2	TRBJ2-5	TGTGCCAGCAGCCAAGGGAGTACTAGCGGGGCCGCGACCCAGTACTTC	CASSQGSTSGAATQYF
TRBV2	-	14	-	TRBJ1-1	TGTGCCAGCAGTGAGCAGGGGCGGAACACTGAAGCTTTCTTT	CASSEQGRNTEAFF
TRBV13	once	11	-	TRBJ2-7	TGTGCGGCGCGGAGCTCCTACGAGCAGTACTTC	CAARSSYEQYF
TRBV7-8	few	15	TRBD1	TRBJ2-1	TGTGCCAGCAGCTTAGCTAGGGGGCTATACAATGAGCAGTTCTTC	CASSLARGLYNEQFF